This T cell receptor (beta chain) was sequenced during a study of PD-L1 blockade in urothelial cancer. Background on the study: After treatment start, blood was analyzed at 3 weeks (second dose) and at 6 weeks. Blood samples had a median of about 140,000 T cells, tens of thousands of unique TCRs, and clonality roughly 0.08.

To note about this clone: The antigen is undetermined.

CDR1 is SGHAT, CDR2 FQNNGV, per germline. This CDR3 is built from 16 residues. Trimming shortened V by 3 bases and J by 2 bases, and 14 bases separated the two germline ends. The cohort comprised individuals with locally advanced or metastatic urothelial carcinoma. Notes on the study in general: Better survival was forecast by a pretreatment blood TCR clonality below the median.

Assay used: immunoSEQ multiplex PCR; TCRdb lists only in-frame clones, some missing. In the table there are tens of thousands of clones, approximately 86% of which are singletons. V usage is TRBV11-2 and J usage is TRBJ1-3; D possibly corresponds to TRBD1 (6 bases). This clonotype was obtained from a man aged 45-65 years with urothelial cancer. The sample consisted of PBMCs, taken around atezolizumab (anti-PD-L1) treatment. The CDR3 nucleotides are TGTGCCAGCAGCTTCAGGGGTGTCGAAACTGGAAACACCATATATTTT. It translates to CASSFRGVETGNTIYF.